This T cell receptor beta chain was found in a study of beta chain features in type 1 diabetes. The entirety of the isolated RNA underwent reverse transcription, so expressed TCRB transcripts were sequenced. Clones were sequenced by immunoSEQ multiplex PCR, and TCRdb holds only the in-frame ones, with some missing. The table lists 450,000 or so clones, about an eighth of them singletons. This clone was seen more than once but under ten times. The CDR3 consists of 12 residues. CDR1 is SQVTM and CDR2 is ANQGSEA in the germline V gene. Trimming stripped 6 bases from V and 5 bases from J, with 13 bases between.

This clonotype was obtained from a woman aged 18-30 years in good health. Sequenced: naive CD4+ T cells from blood. The chain recombines TRBV29-1 with TRBJ2-5; possible D gene TRBD1, 6 bases. CDR3 region: CSVIQGAETQYF. CDR3 bases: TGCAGCGTCATACAGGGAGCCGAGACCCAGTACTTC.